One and the same sample provided the 27 T cell receptor beta chains below, sequenced in a study of graft-versus-host responses after intestinal transplantation. Antigen specificity for these receptors is unknown. Method: immunoSEQ multiplex PCR; TCRdb's copy keeps in-frame clones and lacks some. The table includes approximately 80,000 clones, 85% to 90% detected once. The sequencing here drew on unstimulated CD4+ T cells sorted from spleen or lymph node cells, taken before intestinal transplant. These receptors came from a human donor who received an intestinal transplant.

V is TRBV19 and J is TRBJ1-5, with D possibly matching TRBD1 (5 bases). CDR1 is LNHDA, CDR2 SQIVND, per germline (reference sequence). There are 16 residues in the CDR3. V gave up 7 bases and J gave up 0 bases, with 16 bases separating them. CDR3 sequence reads: CASTSQGVYSNQPQHF. As DNA, the CDR3 is TGTGCCAGTACGAGCCAAGGGGTATATAGCAATCAGCCCCAGCATTTT. Using reference TRBV19 and TRBJ1-5 for the parts outside the CDR3, the full variable domain is DGGITQSPKYLFRKEGQNVTLSCEQNLNHDAMYWYRQDPGQGLRLIYYSQIVNDFQKGDIAEGYSVSREKKESFPLTVTSAQKNPTAFYLCASTSQGVYSNQPQHFGDGTRLSIL.

The rearrangement joins TRBV10-3 to TRBJ1-5, with D perhaps matching TRBD1 (6 bases). V lost 3 bases and J 0 bases, leaving 6 bases between the germline ends. From germline, CDR1 is ENHRY and CDR2 SYGVKD. This CDR3 comprises 14 residues. For the CDR3, the DNA is TGTGCCATCAGTGACAGGGGTAGCAATCAGCCCCAGCATTTT. Translating gives CAISDRGSNQPQHF.

This chain connects TRBV2 to TRBJ2-3; TRBD1 matches 10 bases. J was trimmed by 5 bases and V by 4 bases; bases with no gene match: 6. Germline V gene lookup returns CDR1 SNHLY and CDR2 FYNNEI. This CDR3 spans 15 amino acids. CDR3 sequence reads: CASSVRTGGRDTQYF. The CDR3 nucleotides read TGTGCCAGCAGTGTAAGGACAGGGGGACGAGATACGCAGTATTTT.

The genes are TRBV6-6 and TRBJ2-5, with 10 bases matching TRBD1. Trimming took 5 bases from V and 6 from J; bases not matched to a gene: 9. CDR1 MNHNY and CDR2 SVGAGI come from the germline V gene (reference sequence). The CDR3 sequence is 15 residues long. Written as DNA, the CDR3 is TGTGCCAGCAGTGTGGAACGACAGGGGGCGCAGACCCAGTACTTC. Protein sequence: CASSVERQGAQTQYF.

J is TRBJ2-7 and V is TRBV19; 8 bases map to TRBD1. The CDR3 length is 15 residues. CDR1 and CDR2 (germline): LNHDA, SQIVND (reference sequence). The V gene end was trimmed by 5 bases and the J gene end by 6 bases; junction bases not matched to a gene: 12. The CDR3 loop reads CASSPTGTGGLEQYF. CDR3 sequence (DNA): TGTGCCAGTAGTCCCACGGGGACAGGAGGTCTCGAGCAGTACTTC.

The CDR3 DNA reads TGTGCCAGCAGCTTACTCCGGGCCCCCCGGGACAGGGGAGAAAAACTGTTTTTT. Its protein is CASSLLRAPRDRGEKLFF. The rearrangement joins TRBV7-2 to TRBJ1-4; 10 nucleotides line up with TRBD1. Trimming cost V 2 bases and J 8 bases; bases outside gene matches: 14. The germline CDR1 and CDR2 sequences are SGHTA and FQGNSA. The CDR3 consists of 18 residues.

The sample holds a few counts of this clone. The chain recombines TRBV5-1 with TRBJ2-3, with 11 bases lining up with TRBD2. V lost 4 bases, J lost 4 bases, and 11 bases stayed unmatched. Germline-derived CDR1 and CDR2 are SGHRS and YFSETQ. The CDR3 totals 17 residues. The CDR3 DNA reads TGCGCCAGCAGCCTTACCCTTAGCGGGGGGGCCGCAGATACGCAGTATTTT. Its protein product is CASSLTLSGGAADTQYF.

The rearrangement uses TRBV5-1 and TRBJ1-1, with D possibly TRBD1 on 6 matching bases. Germline-derived CDR1 and CDR2 are SGHRS and YFSETQ. This CDR3 spans 15 amino acids. Trimming removed 0 bases from V and 1 base from J, with 10 bases in between. CDR3 nucleotides: TGCGCCAGCAGCTTGGATCAGGGGTGGAACACTGAAGCTTTCTTT. Translated, it gives CASSLDQGWNTEAFF.

This rearrangement joins TRBV6-5 to TRBJ2-7; 7 nucleotides agree with TRBD2. Germline values: CDR1 MNHEY, CDR2 SVGAGI. CDR3 length: 12 residues. Trimming cost V 11 bases and J 5 bases; bases outside gene matches: 9. CDR3 DNA: TGTGCCCAAGGGGAGGGATTGAACGAGCAGTACTTC. The encoded protein is CAQGEGLNEQYF.

The chain carries TRBV2 and TRBJ1-3; 7 positions agree with TRBD1. The CDR3 is 16 amino acids. Germline CDR1 SNHLY, CDR2 FYNNEI. The V and J ends lost 6 bases and 0 bases, in that order; junction bases with no gene match: 8. The CDR3 loop reads CASSPTGHSSGNTIYF. The CDR3 coding sequence is TGTGCCAGCAGCCCGACAGGGCACAGCTCTGGAAACACCATATATTTT. Supplemented by reference TRBV2 and TRBJ1-3, the full variable domain reads EPEVTQTPSHQVTQMGQEVILRCVPISNHLYFYWYRQILGQKVEFLVSFYNNEISEKSEIFDDQFSVERPDGSNFTLKIRSTKLEDSAMYFCASSPTGHSSGNTIYFGEGSWLTVV.

The V and J genes are TRBV13 and TRBJ1-2; unclear D gene. V was pared by 0 bases and J by 8 bases, with 13 bases between. This CDR3 spans 14 amino acids. Germline V CDR1 and CDR2: PRHDT, FYEKMQ (reference sequence). DNA of the CDR3: TGTGCCAGCAGCTTAGGACGGGGAGGAGGAGGCTACACCTTC. Its protein is CASSLGRGGGGYTF. Based on the CDR3 plus reference TRBV13 and TRBJ1-2, the full variable domain is AAGVIQSPRHLIKEKRETATLKCYPIPRHDTVYWYQQGPGQDPQFLISFYEKMQSDKGSIPDRFSAQQFSDYHSELNMSSLELGDSALYFCASSLGRGGGGYTFGSGTRLTVV.

This clone was detected only once. This rearrangement joins TRBV5-1 to TRBJ2-6, with 9 bases matching TRBD2. CDR3 length equals 19 residues. The V segment lost 3 bases and the J segment 2 bases; nucleotides outside the gene matches: 12. Germline lookup yields CDR1 SGHRS and CDR2 YFSETQ. CDR3 sequence reads: CASSSRGTSPYTGANVLTF. DNA of the CDR3: TGCGCCAGCAGCTCGCGAGGGACTAGCCCATACACTGGGGCCAACGTCCTGACTTTC.

The chain is built from TRBV2 and TRBJ2-3; TRBD2 matches 12 bases. The CDR3 contains 18 residues. The germline gives CDR1 SNHLY, CDR2 FYNNEI. J gave up 3 bases and V 4 bases, and 11 bases lay outside the gene matches. CDR3 DNA sequence: TGTGCCAGCAGTGCGGGTCGTCTAGCGGGGGGGCTAACAGATACGCAGTATTTT. Translating gives CASSAGRLAGGLTDTQYF. The entire variable domain, with the rest obtained from reference TRBV2 and TRBJ2-3, is as follows: EPEVTQTPSHQVTQMGQEVILRCVPISNHLYFYWYRQILGQKVEFLVSFYNNEISEKSEIFDDQFSVERPDGSNFTLKIRSTKLEDSAMYFCASSAGRLAGGLTDTQYFGPGTRLTVL.

This chain uses TRBV9 with TRBJ1-6; a weak D match, TRBD1 (5 bases). The CDR3 consists of 13 residues. Deletions cut 3 bases from V and 6 bases from J, with 7 bases between. Germline values: CDR1 SGDLS, CDR2 YYNGEE. The CDR3 sequence: CASSAGGNSPLHF. In nucleotides, the CDR3 is TGTGCCAGCAGCGCGGGGGGTAATTCACCCCTCCACTTT.

The chain uses TRBV27 and TRBJ1-2; D might be TRBD1 (5 bases). The CDR3 runs to 14 residues. V shed 4 bases and J shed 4 bases, with 13 bases lying between them. Germline CDR1 MNHEY, CDR2 SMNVEV (reference sequence). The CDR3 DNA is TGTGCCAGCAGTTCCGGACACCACCTCTATGGCTACACCTTC. Protein product: CASSSGHHLYGYTF.

This clone was counted a single time. This chain uses TRBV9 with TRBJ2-3, with D hard to call. With 0 bases removed from V and 7 bases from J, the gap between germline ends came to 3 bases. Germline CDR1 SGDLS, CDR2 YYNGEE. This CDR3 is built from 11 residues. In DNA form, the CDR3 reads TGTGCCAGCAGCGTAGATAATACGCAGTATTTT. Amino acid sequence: CASSVDNTQYF.

The chain carries TRBV20-1 and TRBJ2-7; the D gene is possibly TRBD1 (6 bases). V lost 5 bases and J 3 bases, leaving 8 bases between the germline ends. Germline V gene data show CDR1 as DFQATT and CDR2 as SNEGSKA (reference sequence). The CDR3 has 11 residues. The CDR3 region is CSAQTGYEQYF. The CDR3 bases are TGCAGTGCTCAGACAGGCTACGAGCAGTACTTC.

This clone was recorded only once. The rearrangement uses TRBV7-2 and TRBJ2-1; D might be TRBD1 (6 bases). Germline loops: CDR1 SGHTA, CDR2 FQGNSA. The CDR3 loop spans 14 amino acids. V was trimmed by 7 bases and J by 2 bases, leaving 12 bases between them. The CDR3 DNA follows: TGTGCCAGCAACCTAAAGGGGGCCTACAATGAGCAGTTCTTC. Translating gives CASNLKGAYNEQFF.

The chain recombines TRBV28 with TRBJ2-5; the D gene is possibly TRBD2 (5 bases). V shed 2 bases and J shed 0 bases, with 10 bases lying between them. The CDR3 loop spans 15 amino acids. In germline, CDR1 is MDHEN, CDR2 SYDVKM. The CDR3 sequence: CASSLRTGYQETQYF. The CDR3 nucleotides are TGTGCCAGCAGTTTAAGGACGGGGTACCAAGAGACCCAGTACTTC. Full variable domain (rest looked up from reference TRBV28 and TRBJ2-5): DVKVTQSSRYLVKRTGEKVFLECVQDMDHENMFWYRQDPGLGLRLIYFSYDVKMKEKGDIPEGYSVSREKKERFSLILESASTNQTSMYLCASSLRTGYQETQYFGPGTRLLVL.

The chain joins TRBV6-1 to TRBJ1-2, with 9 bases that match TRBD1. Per the germline V gene, CDR1 is MNHNS and CDR2 is SASEGT. J gave up 4 bases and V 2 bases, and 2 bases lay outside the gene matches. CDR3 size: 14 residues. This CDR3 is CASSEQDRGYGYTF. In DNA form, the CDR3 reads TGTGCCAGCAGTGAACAGGACAGGGGCTATGGCTACACCTTC.

The chain has TRBV28 and TRBJ2-1, with TRBD1 identical over 7 bases. Losses at the gene ends were 7 bases for V and 2 bases for J; bases not matched to a gene: 14. From germline, CDR1 is MDHEN and CDR2 SYDVKM. This CDR3 is 17 amino acids long. The CDR3 is CASTLARSGGAYNEQFF. The CDR3 DNA reads as TGTGCCAGCACACTCGCCCGCTCAGGGGGAGCCTACAATGAGCAGTTCTTC.

The sample holds one count of this clone. V is TRBV27 and J is TRBJ1-4, with TRBD1 identical over 7 bases. Germline lookup yields CDR1 MNHEY and CDR2 SMNVEV (reference sequence). V was clipped by 5 bases and J by 3 bases; unmatched bases: 6. This CDR3 contains 15 residues. In nucleotides, the CDR3 is TGTGCCAGCAGTCTAGGGGGCGCGGCTAATGAAAAACTGTTTTTT. It encodes CASSLGGAANEKLFF.

The gene calls are TRBV28 and TRBJ1-2, with TRBD1 matching over 7 bases. CDR1 is MDHEN and CDR2 is SYDVKM in the germline V gene. The length of the CDR3 is 15 residues. Trimming cost V 7 bases and J 5 bases; bases outside gene matches: 13. The CDR3 DNA is TGTGCCAGCATTCCCGGAGACAGGGCAGGGTATGGCTACACCTTC. Its protein is CASIPGDRAGYGYTF.

V is TRBV18 and J is TRBJ2-3, with 11 positions matching TRBD2. The CDR3 length is 16 residues. Trimming removed 2 bases from V and 0 bases from J; junction bases left unmatched: 1. The germline gives CDR1 KGHSH, CDR2 LQKENI. In DNA form, the CDR3 reads TGTGCCAGCTCACCAAGACTAGCGGGGAGCACAGATACGCAGTATTTT. It yields the protein CASSPRLAGSTDTQYF.

The gene calls are TRBV7-3 and TRBJ2-3; TRBD2 matches at 14 bases. Trimming cost V 2 bases and J 4 bases; bases outside gene matches: 2. The germline gives CDR1 SGHTA, CDR2 FQGTGA. The length of the CDR3 is 16 residues. Here the CDR3 DNA reads TGTGCCAGCAGCTTAGGGGGACTAGCGGGAGCAGATACGCAGTATTTT. As protein: CASSLGGLAGADTQYF.

The J gene is TRBJ2-5, the V gene TRBV5-1, with TRBD2 identical over 7 bases. The better agreement between TRBJ2-7 and the DNA end casts doubt on the J call. Looked up from germline, CDR1 is SGHRS and CDR2 is YFSETQ. The CDR3 loop spans 15 amino acids. CDR3 coding DNA: TGCGCCAGCAGCTTTTTTAGTGGGAGGGCCGACGAGCAGTACTTC. Its protein product is CASSFFSGRADEQYF.

The chain recombines TRBV19 with TRBJ1-6, with D maybe TRBD1 (5 bases). The CDR3 is 13 residues long. V was clipped by 5 bases and J by 9 bases, with 11 bases between them. CDR1 LNHDA and CDR2 SQIVND come from the germline V gene (reference sequence). The DNA for the CDR3 is TGTGCCAGTAGTGACCAAAGGGGTTCACCCCTCCACTTT. This sequence encodes CASSDQRGSPLHF. The variable domain in full, with the rest retrieved from reference TRBV19 and TRBJ1-6, is DGGITQSPKYLFRKEGQNVTLSCEQNLNHDAMYWYRQDPGQGLRLIYYSQIVNDFQKGDIAEGYSVSREKKESFPLTVTSAQKNPTAFYLCASSDQRGSPLHFGNGTRLTVT.